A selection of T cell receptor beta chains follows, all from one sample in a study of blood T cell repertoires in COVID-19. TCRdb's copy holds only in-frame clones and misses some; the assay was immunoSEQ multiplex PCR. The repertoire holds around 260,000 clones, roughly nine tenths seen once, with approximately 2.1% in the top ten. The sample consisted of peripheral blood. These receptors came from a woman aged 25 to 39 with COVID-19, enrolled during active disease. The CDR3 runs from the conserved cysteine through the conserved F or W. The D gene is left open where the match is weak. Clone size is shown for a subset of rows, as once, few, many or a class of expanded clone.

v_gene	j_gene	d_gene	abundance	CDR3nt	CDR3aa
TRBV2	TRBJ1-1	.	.	TGTGCCAGCAGGCCCACTACGGCTGAAGCTTTCTTT	CASRPTTAEAFF
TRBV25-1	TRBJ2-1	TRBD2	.	TGTGCCAGCAGTGAATCGGGGACTAGTTCCTACAATGAGCAGTTCTTC	CASSESGTSSYNEQFF
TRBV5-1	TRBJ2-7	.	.	TGCGCCAGCAGCTTGACGGGGATCTCCTACGAGCAGTACTTC	CASSLTGISYEQYF
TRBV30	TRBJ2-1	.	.	TGTGCCTGGGGTCGAGGACACCCTTACAACAATGAGCAGTTCTTC	CAWGRGHPYNNEQFF
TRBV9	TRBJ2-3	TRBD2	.	TGTGCCAGCAGCCCAGGGACTAGCGTTACCTTGCCGGCTACGCAGTATTTT	CASSPGTSVTLPATQYF
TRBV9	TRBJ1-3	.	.	TGTGCCAGCAGCGCGCAGGTGGTTCAAACCTCTGGAAACACCATATATTTT	CASSAQVVQTSGNTIYF
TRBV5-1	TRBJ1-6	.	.	TGCGCCAGCAGCTTGGGAGAGGCTGGCTCCTATAATTCACCCCTCCACTTT	CASSLGEAGSYNSPLHF
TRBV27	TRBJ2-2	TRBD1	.	TGTGCCAGCAGTCCCCCACCAGGGGGTAGTCACACCGGGGAGCTGTTTTTT	CASSPPPGGSHTGELFF
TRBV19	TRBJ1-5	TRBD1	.	TGTGCCAGTAGTACGGGACAGGGGGGCAATCAGCCCCAGCATTTT	CASSTGQGGNQPQHF
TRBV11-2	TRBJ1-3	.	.	TGTGCCAGCAGCCCAACGACAGTGCTAAACACCATATATTTT	CASSPTTVLNTIYF
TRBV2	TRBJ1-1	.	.	TGTGCCAGCAGTGTTCGGAACACTGAAGCTTTCTTT	CASSVRNTEAFF
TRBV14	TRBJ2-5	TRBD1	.	TGTGCCAGCAGCCAAGATCGGGTAGGGGGCAATCAAGAGACCCAGTACTTC	CASSQDRVGGNQETQYF
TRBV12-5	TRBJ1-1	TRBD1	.	TGTGCTAGTGGTTCACTACAGGGGGGCACTGAAGCTTTCTTT	CASGSLQGGTEAFF
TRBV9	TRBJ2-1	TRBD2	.	TGTGCCAGCAGCTCCCCGGGACTAGCGGGACTTAAGCAGTTCTTC	CASSSPGLAGLKQFF
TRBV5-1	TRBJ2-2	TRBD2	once	TGCGCCAGCAGCTTACTAGCGGGAGGGCCCGACACCGGGGAGCTGTTTTTT	CASSLLAGGPDTGELFF
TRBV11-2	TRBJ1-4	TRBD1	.	TGTGCCAGCAGCTTATGGGTAGGGACAGATGCAACTAATGAAAAACTGTTTTTT	CASSLWVGTDATNEKLFF
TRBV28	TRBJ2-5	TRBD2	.	TGTGCCAGCCGGGACTACCACTACCAAGAGACCCAGTACTTC	CASRDYHYQETQYF
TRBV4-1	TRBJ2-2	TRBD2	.	TGCGCCAGCAGCCAAGATCCCCTACTAGCGGGTAACACCGGGGAGCTGTTTTTT	CASSQDPLLAGNTGELFF
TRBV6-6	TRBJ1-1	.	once	TGTGCCAGCAGTTACTCTGGGGGGACTGAAGCTTTCTTT	CASSYSGGTEAFF
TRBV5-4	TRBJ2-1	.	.	TGTGCCAGCAGCTTGTCACAGGGCTTGAACAATGAGCAGTTCTTC	CASSLSQGLNNEQFF
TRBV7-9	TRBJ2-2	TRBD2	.	TGTGCCAGCAGCTCAGGACTAGCAACCGGGGAGCTGTTTTTT	CASSSGLATGELFF
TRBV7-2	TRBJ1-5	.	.	TGTGCCAGCAGCTTAAGTGGAGGCCTTAGGTCGGGCAATCAGCCCCAGCATTTT	CASSLSGGLRSGNQPQHF
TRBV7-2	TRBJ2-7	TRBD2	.	TGTGCCAGCAGTCCTTCTAGCGGGAGGGACGAGCAGTACTTC	CASSPSSGRDEQYF
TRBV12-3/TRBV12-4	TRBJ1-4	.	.	TGTGCCAGCAGAGGACTTGTTGAAAAACTGTTTTTT	CASRGLVEKLFF
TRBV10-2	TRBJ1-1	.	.	TGCGCCAGCAGCAACAGAAGGGGGAGCACTGAAGCTTTCTTT	CASSNRRGSTEAFF
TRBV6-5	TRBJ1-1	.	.	TGTGCCAGCCGCAGGGTGAACACTGAAGCTTTCTTT	CASRRVNTEAFF
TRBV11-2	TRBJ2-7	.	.	TGTGCCAGCAGCTACCGGGACTCGATAGACTACGAGCAGTACTTC	CASSYRDSIDYEQYF
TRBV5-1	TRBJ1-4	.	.	TGCGCCAGCAGCTTTGGACAGCTCTCAACTAATGAAAAACTGTTTTTT	CASSFGQLSTNEKLFF
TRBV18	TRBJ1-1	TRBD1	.	TGTGCCAGCTCAATGGGACAGGGGATGAACACTGAAGCTTTCTTT	CASSMGQGMNTEAFF
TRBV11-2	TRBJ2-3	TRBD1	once	TGTGCCAGCAGCTCACAGGGGTTCACAGATACGCAGTATTTT	CASSSQGFTDTQYF
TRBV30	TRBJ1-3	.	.	TGTGCCTGGAATGACGGGAGCTCTGGAAACACCATATATTTT	CAWNDGSSGNTIYF
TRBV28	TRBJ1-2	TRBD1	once	TGTGCCAGCAGTCCCCTGGGACAGGGGCGTAACTATGGCTACACCTTC	CASSPLGQGRNYGYTF
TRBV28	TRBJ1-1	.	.	TGTGCCAGTTCCACCGGGAACACTGAAGCTTTCTTT	CASSTGNTEAFF